This TCR beta chain is from a study of identical twins. Regarding the study as a whole: Low generation probability was overrepresented in out-of-frame alpha sequences shared by twins. The presence of invariant MAIT and iNKT cells could partly confound analyses of zero-insertion sequences. Models, which agreed with sharing between unrelated individuals, nonetheless underestimated the out-of-frame TCR alpha sharing seen in monozygotic twins.

There were only healthy Caucasians among the donors. TCRdb passed the 5' RACE reads through MiXCR, listing each CDR3 protein once. Altogether about 690,000 distinct CDR3 sequences are present, around 6.1% being singletons, with the ten largest covering 1.5% to 2%. Many counts were recorded for this clonotype. The antigen is undetermined. The TCR sequence derives from a man aged 18 to 30 in good health. The sequenced material came from naive T cells sorted from blood.

The CDR3 spells CSVRTTTDTQYF. The CDR3 DNA follows: TGCAGTGTTAGGACTACCACAGATACGCAGTATTTT. The chain combines TRBV20-1 with TRBJ2-3, with a tentative D call TRBD2 (6 bases). The V gene lost 7 bases and the J gene lost 2 bases, with 10 bases spanning the gap. CDR1 is DFQATT and CDR2 is SNEGSKA in the germline V gene (reference sequence). The CDR3 contains 12 residues.